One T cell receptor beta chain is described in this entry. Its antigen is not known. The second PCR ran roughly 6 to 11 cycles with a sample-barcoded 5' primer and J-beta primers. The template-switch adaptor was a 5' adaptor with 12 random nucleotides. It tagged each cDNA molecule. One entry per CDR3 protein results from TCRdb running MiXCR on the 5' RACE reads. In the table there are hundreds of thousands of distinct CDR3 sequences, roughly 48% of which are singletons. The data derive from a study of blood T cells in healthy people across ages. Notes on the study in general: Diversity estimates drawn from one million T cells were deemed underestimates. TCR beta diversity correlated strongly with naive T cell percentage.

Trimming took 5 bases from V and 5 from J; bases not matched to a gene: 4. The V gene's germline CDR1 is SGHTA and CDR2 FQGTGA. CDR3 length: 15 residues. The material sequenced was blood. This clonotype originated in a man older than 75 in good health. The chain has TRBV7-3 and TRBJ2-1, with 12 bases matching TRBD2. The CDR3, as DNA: TGTGCCAGCAGCACCCTAGCGGGAGGGCACAATGAGCAGTTCTTC. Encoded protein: CASSTLAGGHNEQFF.